These T cell receptor beta chains were read from a single sample in a study of cytomegalovirus exposure and HLA in healthy donors. The method was immunoSEQ multiplex PCR; TCRdb's version includes in-frame clones alone and lacks a portion of them. This sample has tens of thousands of clones, with around 68% found just once. Sequenced input: PBMCs. These receptors were collected from a middle-aged man in good health and CMV-seropositive. Each CDR3 is given with its conserved first and last residue. Fields, in order: J gene, CDR3 length, clone size, D gene, V gene, CDR3 DNA, CDR3 protein. A D gene is named only where the DNA matches it firmly. Only some rows state a clone size, as once, few, many or a class for expanded clones.

j_gene: TRBJ2-2
len: 15
abundance: .
d_gene: TRBD1
v_gene: TRBV4-1
CDR3nt: TGCGCCAGCAGCCCTGAACAGGGGGACACCGGGGAGCTGTTTTTT
CDR3aa: CASSPEQGDTGELFF

j_gene: TRBJ2-3
len: 19
abundance: few
d_gene: TRBD2
v_gene: TRBV4-1
CDR3nt: TGCGCCAGCAGCCATCCCGGACTAGCGGGAGGGCCTGAAACAGATACGCAGTATTTT
CDR3aa: CASSHPGLAGGPETDTQYF

j_gene: TRBJ1-1
len: 13
abundance: .
d_gene: .
v_gene: TRBV9
CDR3nt: TGTGCCAGCAGCGGCGGGATAAGCACTGAAGCTTTCTTT
CDR3aa: CASSGGISTEAFF

j_gene: TRBJ2-1
len: 13
abundance: few
d_gene: .
v_gene: TRBV2
CDR3nt: TGTGCCGGGGAGGACGGGAGAAACAATGAGCAGTTCTTC
CDR3aa: CAGEDGRNNEQFF

j_gene: TRBJ2-1
len: 15
abundance: .
d_gene: .
v_gene: TRBV5-6
CDR3nt: TGTGCCAGCAGCTTGGGGGGGGTCCCCTATAATGAGCAGTTCTTC
CDR3aa: CASSLGGVPYNEQFF

j_gene: TRBJ2-6
len: 15
abundance: .
d_gene: .
v_gene: TRBV29-1
CDR3nt: TGCAGCGCCGGAGATGTGGGCTCTGGGGCCAACGTCCTGACTTTC
CDR3aa: CSAGDVGSGANVLTF

j_gene: TRBJ2-2
len: 12
abundance: .
d_gene: .
v_gene: TRBV18
CDR3nt: TGTGCCAGCTCACCCCTCCCCGGGGAGCTGTTTTTT
CDR3aa: CASSPLPGELFF

j_gene: TRBJ1-6
len: 13
abundance: .
d_gene: .
v_gene: TRBV6-5
CDR3nt: TGTGCCAGCAGCCTTCGGACAGACTCACCCCTCCACTTT
CDR3aa: CASSLRTDSPLHF

j_gene: TRBJ1-1
len: 15
abundance: .
d_gene: TRBD1
v_gene: TRBV15
CDR3nt: TGTGCCACCAGCCGGGACAGGGGGCGGAACACTGAAGCTTTCTTT
CDR3aa: CATSRDRGRNTEAFF

j_gene: TRBJ2-2
len: 16
abundance: .
d_gene: .
v_gene: TRBV10-1
CDR3nt: TGCGCCAGCAGTGAGTCCTCGCCAGGAGGGGCCGGGGAGCTGTTTTTT
CDR3aa: CASSESSPGGAGELFF

j_gene: TRBJ2-3
len: 16
abundance: .
d_gene: TRBD2
v_gene: TRBV5-1
CDR3nt: TGCGCCAGCAGCTCGCTAGCGGGGGATTCCACAGATACGCAGTATTTT
CDR3aa: CASSSLAGDSTDTQYF

j_gene: TRBJ2-1
len: 17
abundance: .
d_gene: .
v_gene: TRBV5-6
CDR3nt: TGTGCCAGCAGCTTGAGTGGAGCTTCTAGCTCCTACAATGAGCAGTTCTTC
CDR3aa: CASSLSGASSSYNEQFF